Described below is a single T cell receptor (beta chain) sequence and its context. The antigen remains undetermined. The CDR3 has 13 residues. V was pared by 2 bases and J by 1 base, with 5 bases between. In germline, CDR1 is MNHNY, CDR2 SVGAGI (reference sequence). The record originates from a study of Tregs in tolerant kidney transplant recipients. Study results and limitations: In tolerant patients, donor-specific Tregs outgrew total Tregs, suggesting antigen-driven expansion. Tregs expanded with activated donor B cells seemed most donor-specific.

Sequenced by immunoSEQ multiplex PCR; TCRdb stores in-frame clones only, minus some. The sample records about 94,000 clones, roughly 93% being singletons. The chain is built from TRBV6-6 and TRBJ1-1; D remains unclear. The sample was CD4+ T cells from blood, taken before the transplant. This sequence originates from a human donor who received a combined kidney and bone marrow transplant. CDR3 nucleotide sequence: TGTGCCAGCAGTTACGCAGGGAACACTGAAGCTTTCTTT. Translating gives CASSYAGNTEAFF.